These 30 T cell receptor beta chains were sequenced from one sample in a study of metastatic and nonmetastatic thyroid tumors. TCRdb reprocessed the PCR reads via MiXCR. The sample has about 30,000 clones; just under 30% are singletons. None of the patients had undergone any treatment ahead of thyroid surgery. The material sequenced was blood. These receptors were collected from a female donor with papillary thyroid cancer or a benign thyroid nodule (not recorded which). Some clones in this sample may be carry-over from other donors' samples.

This clone was found many times. This sequence joins TRBV15 and TRBJ1-2; tentatively, D is TRBD1 (6 bases). Germline V gives CDR1 LNHNV, CDR2 YYDKDF (reference sequence). The V gene lost 0 bases and the J gene lost 7 bases, with 12 bases spanning the gap. The CDR3 is 14 amino acids. This CDR3 reads CATSRDQGQVGYTF. The CDR3 coding sequence is TGTGCCACCAGCAGAGATCAGGGGCAGGTTGGCTACACCTTC. Full variable domain (outside the CDR3, taken from reference TRBV15 and TRBJ1-2): DAMVIQNPRYQVTQFGKPVTLSCSQTLNHNVMYWYQQKSSQAPKLLFHYYDKDFNNEADTPDNFQSRRPNTSFCFLDIRSPGLGDTAMYLCATSRDQGQVGYTFGSGTRLTVV.

This CDR3 reads CASETSGSGGNEQFF. CDR3 nucleotide sequence: TGCGCCAGCGAAACTAGCGGGAGCGGTGGGAATGAGCAGTTCTTC. J is TRBJ2-1 and V is TRBV5-1; 11 positions match TRBD2. From germline, CDR1 is SGHRS and CDR2 YFSETQ. The CDR3 is 15 residues long. J was trimmed by 7 bases and V by 7 bases; bases with no gene match: 10.

The chain combines TRBV6-1 with TRBJ2-7, with 7 positions matching TRBD2. Germline assignment: CDR1 MNHNS and CDR2 SASEGT. Germline trimming cut 3 bases from V and 2 bases from J; bases unmatched to any gene: 7. This CDR3 comprises 15 residues. The CDR3 DNA sequence: TGTGCCAGCAGTGATGGGCGGCGGGAGACCTACGAGCAGTACTTC. Residues: CASSDGRRETYEQYF.

This clone was picked up many times. In nucleotides, the CDR3 is TGCAGTGCTACACTAGCGGGTACTAAAGAGCAGTACTTC. Translated, it gives CSATLAGTKEQYF. The chain combines TRBV20-1 with TRBJ2-7, with 9 bases that match TRBD2. CDR1 is DFQATT, CDR2 SNEGSKA, per germline (reference sequence). J lost 7 bases, V lost 4 bases, and 8 bases had no gene match. The CDR3 covers 13 residues.

The V gene is TRBV6-9, the J gene TRBJ2-7; 9 nucleotides match TRBD2. From germline, CDR1 is MNHGY and CDR2 SVAAGI. With V trimmed by 8 bases and J by 3 bases, 5 bases remained unmatched. The CDR3 sequence is 13 residues long. The CDR3 spells CASPRGGVYEQYF. Here the CDR3 DNA reads TGTGCCAGCCCGCGGGGGGGGGTCTACGAGCAGTACTTC.

There are many counts of this clone. The V call is TRBV12-3 or TRBV12-4, the J call TRBJ1-1; D gene uncertain. There are 13 residues in the CDR3. Between the trimmed V and J ends, which lost 3 bases and 0 bases, there was a span of 5 bases. The CDR3 bases are TGTGCCAGCAGTTTTGGTATGAACACTGAAGCTTTCTTT. Encoded protein: CASSFGMNTEAFF.

This clone was detected only a few times. This chain uses TRBV28 with TRBJ1-2, with D perhaps TRBD1 (5 bases). V lost 9 bases, J lost 5 bases, and 22 bases lay in between. Germline lookup yields CDR1 MDHEN and CDR2 SYDVKM. The CDR3 has 15 residues. CDR3 bases: TGTGCCAGTACCTCAGCAGGGATTTCCCAATATGGCTACACCTTC. It yields the protein CASTSAGISQYGYTF.

This clone was found many times. CDR3 in DNA: TGTGCCAGCAGTGACTCTAGCGGGAGGGCCGATACGCAGTATTTT. Protein product: CASSDSSGRADTQYF. The V call is TRBV6-4, the J call TRBJ2-3, with 11 bases lining up with TRBD2. This CDR3 has 15 residues. After removal of 0 bases from V and 6 bases from J, the junction contained 2 bases not matched to a gene. Germline CDR1 MRHNA, CDR2 SNTAGT.

The chain carries TRBV5-6 and TRBJ2-4, with 7 bases lining up with TRBD2. Germline CDR1 and CDR2: SGHDT and YYEEEE. The V and J ends lost 2 bases and 5 bases, in that order; junction bases with no gene match: 16. The CDR3 consists of 18 residues. The DNA of the CDR3 is TGTGCCAGCAGCTTATTCCGGGACTACCTATTTAGCCAAAACATTCAGTACTTC. It translates to CASSLFRDYLFSQNIQYF.

By sample share, this clone is medium-sized. The rearrangement links TRBV11-2 to TRBJ1-2; no firm D call. V was cut by 5 bases and J by 4 bases, with 11 bases left in between. The CDR3 loop spans 13 amino acids. CDR1 is SGHAT, CDR2 FQNNGV, per germline. The CDR3 region has the DNA TGTGCCAGCAGCCCCGGGCCCCTCTATGGCTACACCTTC. It is translated as CASSPGPLYGYTF.

Only a few counts were recorded for this clone. This chain uses TRBV28 with TRBJ2-7; possibly TRBD1 or TRBD2 for D (5 bases each). V lost 6 bases and J lost 3, with 12 bases in between. The CDR3 is made up of 13 amino acids. Germline V CDR1 and CDR2: MDHEN, SYDVKM. The CDR3 reads CASSHRDGYEQYF. The CDR3 DNA follows: TGTGCCAGCAGCCACCGGGACGGCTACGAGCAGTACTTC. Drawing the rest from reference TRBV28 and TRBJ2-7, the complete variable domain is DVKVTQSSRYLVKRTGEKVFLECVQDMDHENMFWYRQDPGLGLRLIYFSYDVKMKEKGDIPEGYSVSREKKERFSLILESASTNQTSMYLCASSHRDGYEQYFGPGTRLTVT.

This clone was found a few times. V is TRBV7-8 and J is TRBJ2-1; D assignment may be TRBD1 or TRBD2 (5 bases each). CDR1 is SGHVS, CDR2 FQNEAQ, per germline. The CDR3 covers 14 residues. The V end was cut by 2 bases, the J end by 7 bases, with 12 bases between. The CDR3 region is CASSLWGPANEQFF. The CDR3 DNA is TGTGCCAGCAGCTTATGGGGACCCGCAAATGAGCAGTTCTTC.

This clone was seen repeatedly, ten times or more. A much bigger clone sits one base away, suggesting this may be a read error. The chain uses TRBV28 and TRBJ2-3, with D possibly being TRBD2 (6 bases). CDR1 and CDR2 (germline): MDHEN, SYDVKM. This CDR3 is built from 14 residues. Trimming took off 6 bases at V and 4 bases at J, with 14 bases between the two ends. This CDR3 reads CASSPRRGPDTQYF. The CDR3, as DNA: TGTGCCAGCAGCCCAAGGCGGGGCCCAGATACGCAGTATTTT.

This clone was counted many times. J is TRBJ2-7 and V is TRBV18, with 9 bases that match TRBD2. CDR3 length equals 15 residues. Germline V gene sequence: CDR1 KGHSH, CDR2 LQKENI. V lost 2 bases, J lost 2 bases, and 4 bases stayed unmatched. Here the CDR3 DNA reads TGTGCCAGCTCACCAGGGAGCGGGAGGACCTACGAGCAGTACTTC. Residues: CASSPGSGRTYEQYF.

This chain links TRBV4-1 with TRBJ2-7; D uncertain. Germline V gives CDR1 MGHRA, CDR2 YSYEKL. CDR3 length: 12 residues. V lost 0 bases to trimming and J lost 4 bases, with 4 bases between them. The DNA of the CDR3 is TGCGCCAGCAGCCAAGATTTGTACGAGCAGTACTTC. Its protein product is CASSQDLYEQYF.

The V gene is TRBV11-2, the J gene TRBJ2-3; TRBD2 matches 8 bases. The ends lost 5 bases at V and 4 bases at J; junction bases unmatched: 11. CDR1 is SGHAT and CDR2 is FQNNGV in the germline V gene. The CDR3 has 16 amino acids. The CDR3 nucleotides are TGTGCCAGCAGCGCCGGGACTAGAGGTGCACCAGATACGCAGTATTTT. Translated: CASSAGTRGAPDTQYF.

There are many counts of this clone. This chain joins TRBV7-8 and TRBJ1-3, with D hard to call. Trimming stripped 6 bases from V and 0 bases from J, with 9 bases between. This CDR3 has 14 residues. CDR1 is SGHVS and CDR2 is FQNEAQ in the germline V gene. The CDR3 DNA reads TGTGCCAGCAGTTTAACTAACTCTGGAAACACCATATATTTT. Amino acids: CASSLTNSGNTIYF.

The genes are TRBV11-1 and TRBJ2-2; 11 bases map to TRBD1. Germline-derived CDR1 and CDR2 are SGHAT and FQDESV (reference sequence). CDR3 length equals 15 residues. Germline trimming cut 8 bases from V and 3 bases from J; bases unmatched to any gene: 5. CDR3 protein: CASGPGQGDTGELFF. The CDR3 coding sequence is TGTGCCAGCGGTCCGGGACAGGGGGACACCGGGGAGCTGTTTTTT.

The table lists this clone with many counts. The same CDR3 arises from other DNA sequences in this sample as well. The chain is built from TRBV28 and TRBJ2-3, with 8 bases fitting TRBD2. There are 19 residues in the CDR3. V trimming: 6 bases; J trimming: 4 bases; junction bases outside the gene matches: 21. Germline V gene lookup returns CDR1 MDHEN and CDR2 SYDVKM. The CDR3 DNA follows: TGTGCCAGCAGCACCCTAGCCCTGGCTAGCGGGTCTAGCGCAGATACGCAGTATTTT. It encodes CASSTLALASGSSADTQYF.

The V call is TRBV6-5, the J call TRBJ2-3; possibly TRBD2 for D (5 bases). CDR1 and CDR2 (germline): MNHEY, SVGAGI. V was clipped by 0 bases and J by 12 bases, with 13 bases between them. This CDR3 comprises 13 residues. CDR3 DNA sequence: TGTGCCAGCAGTTACTCAGGGCGCGGACTCCAGTATTTT. It encodes CASSYSGRGLQYF.

V is TRBV6-1 and J is TRBJ1-6; D not certain. Germline CDR1 reads MNHNS; CDR2 reads SASEGT. The CDR3 totals 14 residues. Trimming took off 6 bases at V and 7 bases at J, with 13 bases between the two ends. The CDR3 region has the DNA TGTGCCAGCAGCCCCTCTGGTACCAATTCACCCCTCCACTTT. It translates to CASSPSGTNSPLHF.

This clone was recorded many times. The V call is TRBV28, the J call TRBJ2-3; D unclear. Germline V gene lookup returns CDR1 MDHEN and CDR2 SYDVKM. With 5 bases removed from V and 6 bases from J, the gap between germline ends came to 9 bases. The CDR3 runs 12 residues. Here the CDR3 reads CASSLLRDTQYF. The CDR3 DNA follows: TGTGCCAGCAGTCTCCTAAGGGATACGCAGTATTTT. Complete variable domain (other parts from reference TRBV28 and TRBJ2-3): DVKVTQSSRYLVKRTGEKVFLECVQDMDHENMFWYRQDPGLGLRLIYFSYDVKMKEKGDIPEGYSVSREKKERFSLILESASTNQTSMYLCASSLLRDTQYFGPGTRLTVL.

The V and J genes are TRBV11-2 and TRBJ2-2, with TRBD2 identical over 10 bases. The V segment lost 1 base and the J segment 3 bases; nucleotides outside the gene matches: 5. CDR1 and CDR2 (germline): SGHAT, FQNNGV. The CDR3 totals 17 residues. CDR3 loop: CASSLGRTSGHTGELFF. As DNA, the CDR3 is TGTGCCAGCAGCTTAGGTAGGACTAGCGGACACACCGGGGAGCTGTTTTTT.

The V and J genes are TRBV30 and TRBJ2-7; D is possibly TRBD1 (6 bases). This CDR3 is built from 14 residues. Trimming took off 4 bases at V and 2 bases at J, with 15 bases between the two ends. Germline lookup yields CDR1 GTSNPN and CDR2 SVGIG (reference sequence). CDR3 bases: TGTGCCTGGACGCCTCAGGGGTATCCCTACGAGCAGTACTTC. Protein product: CAWTPQGYPYEQYF. Filled out from reference TRBV30 and TRBJ2-7, the complete variable domain reads SQTIHQWPATLVQPVGSPLSLECTVEGTSNPNLYWYRQAAGRGLQLLFYSVGIGQISSEVPQNLSASRPQDRQFILSSKKLLLSDSGFYLCAWTPQGYPYEQYFGPGTRLTVT.

By sample share, this clone is large (0.1 to 1%). The chain couples TRBV7-8 to TRBJ2-1; maybe TRBD2 (6 bases). Germline CDR1 SGHVS, CDR2 FQNEAQ. This CDR3 has 13 residues. Trimming stripped 5 bases from V and 10 bases from J, with 15 bases between. The CDR3 sequence: CASSAGSSGEQFF. In DNA form, the CDR3 reads TGTGCCAGCAGCGCGGGATCCTCGGGGGAGCAGTTCTTC. The variable domain in full, completed from reference TRBV7-8 and TRBJ2-1, reads GAGVSQSPRYKVAKRGQDVALRCDPISGHVSLFWYQQALGQGPEFLTYFQNEAQLDKSGLPSDRFFAERPEGSVSTLKIQRTQQEDSAVYLCASSAGSSGEQFFGPGTRLTVL.

The rearrangement uses TRBV20-1 and TRBJ2-7; D perhaps matches TRBD2 (6 bases). Deletions cut 5 bases from V and 7 bases from J, with 12 bases between. Germline V gene sequence: CDR1 DFQATT, CDR2 SNEGSKA (reference sequence). The length of the CDR3 is 11 residues. The CDR3 DNA is TGCAGTGCTGTTAGCGGTACTGAGCAGTACTTC. Amino acids: CSAVSGTEQYF.

A note on this clone: Germline and junction disagree at one end, which may indicate a read error. The chain carries TRBV6-2 or TRBV6-3 and TRBJ2-6, with a possible D match to TRBD1 (5 bases). Germline V CDR1 and CDR2: MNHEY, SVGEGT. The CDR3 has 14 amino acids. The CDR3 DNA reads TGTGCCAGCAGTTACAGCGCTGGGGCCAGCGTCCTGACTTTC. Translated, it gives CASSYSAGASVLTF.

The chain links TRBV20-1 to TRBJ2-1, with 14 bases aligning to TRBD2. The V segment lost 5 bases and the J segment 2 bases; nucleotides outside the gene matches: 2. This CDR3 region has 15 residues. CDR1 DFQATT and CDR2 SNEGSKA come from the germline V gene (reference sequence). CDR3 nucleotides: TGCAGTGCTGAGACTAGCGGGAGGGCCTACAATGAGCAGTTCTTC. Translated: CSAETSGRAYNEQFF.

This clone has a handful of counts. This sequence joins TRBV6-6 and TRBJ2-2; 8 positions agree with TRBD2. This CDR3 contains 18 residues. Germline V gene data show CDR1 as MNHNY and CDR2 as SVGAGI (reference sequence). Trimming removed 6 bases from V and 6 bases from J; junction bases left unmatched: 18. CDR3 DNA sequence: TGTGCCAGCAGCCGCCTTACTAGCGGACCGACGGAGGCCGGGGAGCTGTTTTTT. This sequence encodes CASSRLTSGPTEAGELFF.

This clone was picked up a small number of times. The chain recombines TRBV28 with TRBJ2-5; TRBD2 aligns across 8 bases. In germline, CDR1 is MDHEN, CDR2 SYDVKM. This CDR3 spans 15 amino acids. V dropped 8 bases and J dropped 5; count of bases not matched to a gene: 13. CDR3 coding DNA: TGTGCCAGCCGCGAGCGGGGGAGCCCACGGGAGACCCAGTACTTC. Translated: CASRERGSPRETQYF.